This T cell receptor delta chain derives from a study of gamma delta lymphoproliferative disorders and STAT genes. The table lists this clone with a few counts. TCRdb lists the protein of a much larger clone for this DNA, which differs at residue 16, so this is likely a read error; the protein given here is translated from the DNA itself. The CDR3 sequence is 22 residues long. The V and J ends lost 3 bases and 1 base, in that order; junction bases with no gene match: 23. Germline V gene data show CDR1 as TSWWSYY and CDR2 as QGS. Genomic DNA from isolated PBMCs served as the sequencing template. TCRdb reprocessed the multiplex PCR reads through CATT. In the table there are approximately 1,500 delta-chain clones, around 2.9% of which are singletons.

The rearrangement links TRDV1 to TRDJ1, with 10 bases that match TRDD3. Material for sequencing was blood. The sequence was collected from a human donor with gamma-delta T-cell large granular lymphocyte leukemia. The CDR3 protein is CALGESFSPLLGDLSCTDKLIF. The CDR3 DNA sequence: TGTGCTCTTGGGGAGTCCTTCTCCCCCTTACTGGGGGATCTTTCTTGCACCGATAAACTCATCTTT.